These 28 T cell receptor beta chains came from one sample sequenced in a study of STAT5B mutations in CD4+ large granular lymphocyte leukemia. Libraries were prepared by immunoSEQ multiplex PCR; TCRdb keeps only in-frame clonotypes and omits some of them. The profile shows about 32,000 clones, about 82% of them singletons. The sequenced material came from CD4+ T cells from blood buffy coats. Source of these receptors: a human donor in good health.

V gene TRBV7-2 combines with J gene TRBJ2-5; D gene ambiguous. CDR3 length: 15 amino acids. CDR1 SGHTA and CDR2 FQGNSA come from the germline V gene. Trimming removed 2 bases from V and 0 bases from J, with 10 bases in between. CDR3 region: CASSLLQTNQETQYF. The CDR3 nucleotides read TGTGCCAGCAGCTTATTGCAGACGAACCAAGAGACCCAGTACTTC.

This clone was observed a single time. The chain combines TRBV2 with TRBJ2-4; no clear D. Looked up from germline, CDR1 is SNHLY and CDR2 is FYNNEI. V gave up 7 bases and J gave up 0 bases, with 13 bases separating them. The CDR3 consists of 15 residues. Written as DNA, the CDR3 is TGTGCCAGCACAAAACAGACCTTAGCCAAAAACATTCAGTACTTC. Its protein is CASTKQTLAKNIQYF.

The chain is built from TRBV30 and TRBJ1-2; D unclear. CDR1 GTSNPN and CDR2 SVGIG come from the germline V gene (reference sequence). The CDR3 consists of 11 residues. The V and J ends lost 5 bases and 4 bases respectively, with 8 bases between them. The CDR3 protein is CAWLWGYGYTF. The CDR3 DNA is TGTGCCTGGCTCTGGGGCTATGGCTACACCTTC.

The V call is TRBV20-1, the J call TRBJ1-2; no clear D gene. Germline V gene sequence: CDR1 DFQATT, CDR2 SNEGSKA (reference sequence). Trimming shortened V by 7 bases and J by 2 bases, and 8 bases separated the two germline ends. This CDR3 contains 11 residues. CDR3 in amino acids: CSGQINYGYTF. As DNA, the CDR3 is TGCAGTGGTCAGATAAACTATGGCTACACCTTC.

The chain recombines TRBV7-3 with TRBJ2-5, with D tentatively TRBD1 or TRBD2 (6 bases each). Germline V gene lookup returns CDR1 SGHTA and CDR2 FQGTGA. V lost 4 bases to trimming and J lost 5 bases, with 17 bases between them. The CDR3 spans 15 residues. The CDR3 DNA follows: TGTGCCAGCAGCTCAGGAGGGGGACGACGGGAGACCCAGTACTTC. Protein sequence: CASSSGGGRRETQYF.

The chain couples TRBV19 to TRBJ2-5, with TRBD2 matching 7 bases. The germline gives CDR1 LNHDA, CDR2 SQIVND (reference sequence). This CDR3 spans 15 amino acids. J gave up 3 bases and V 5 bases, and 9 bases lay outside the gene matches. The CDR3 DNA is TGTGCCAGTAGTTCCCCTAGCGGAGGTAAAGAGACCCAGTACTTC. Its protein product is CASSSPSGGKETQYF.

Written as DNA, the CDR3 is TGCAGCGTTGAAGACCCAGCGGGAAGGGGCTACGAGCAGTACTTC. Its translation is CSVEDPAGRGYEQYF. The J gene is TRBJ2-7, the V gene TRBV29-1; 7 bases are a match to TRBD2. Trimming took 0 bases from V and 3 from J; bases not matched to a gene: 8. The CDR3 has 15 residues. CDR1 SQVTM and CDR2 ANQGSEA come from the germline V gene.

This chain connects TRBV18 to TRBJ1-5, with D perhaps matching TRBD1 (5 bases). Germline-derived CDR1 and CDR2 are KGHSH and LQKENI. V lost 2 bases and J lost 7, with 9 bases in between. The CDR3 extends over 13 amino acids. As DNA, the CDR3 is TGTGCCAGCTCACCAAGCAGGGACCAGCCCCAGCATTTT. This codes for CASSPSRDQPQHF. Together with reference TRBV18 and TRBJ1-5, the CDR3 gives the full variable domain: NAGVMQNPRHLVRRRGQEARLRCSPMKGHSHVYWYRQLPEEGLKFMVYLQKENIIDESGMPKERFSAEFPKEGPSILRIQQVVRGDSAAYFCASSPSRDQPQHFGDGTRLSIL.

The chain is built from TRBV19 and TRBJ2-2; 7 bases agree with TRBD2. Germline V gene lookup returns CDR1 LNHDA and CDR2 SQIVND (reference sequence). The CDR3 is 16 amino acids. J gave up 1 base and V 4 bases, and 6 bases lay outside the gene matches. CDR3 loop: CASSTPGLVNTGELFF. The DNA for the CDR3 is TGTGCCAGTAGTACCCCCGGACTAGTGAACACCGGGGAGCTGTTTTTT.

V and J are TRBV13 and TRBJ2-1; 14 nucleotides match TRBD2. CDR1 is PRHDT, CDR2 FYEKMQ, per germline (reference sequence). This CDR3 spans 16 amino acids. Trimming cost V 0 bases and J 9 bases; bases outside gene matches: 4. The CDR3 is CASSLGGTSGSREQFF. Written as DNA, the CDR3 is TGTGCCAGCAGCTTAGGCGGGACTAGCGGGAGTCGTGAGCAGTTCTTC.

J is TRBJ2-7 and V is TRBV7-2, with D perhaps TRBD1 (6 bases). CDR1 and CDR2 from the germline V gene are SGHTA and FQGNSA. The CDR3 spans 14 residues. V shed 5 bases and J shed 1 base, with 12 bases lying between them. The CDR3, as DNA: TGTGCCAGCAGCCCCGACAGGAGTTCCTACGAGCAGTACTTC. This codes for CASSPDRSSYEQYF.

This chain's CDR3 is CASRDSGGTDTQYF. The CDR3 nucleotides read TGTGCCAGCAGGGACTCGGGGGGCACAGATACGCAGTATTTT. This chain uses TRBV2 with TRBJ2-3; perhaps TRBD2 as D (6 bases). Germline CDR1 and CDR2: SNHLY and FYNNEI. V dropped 6 bases and J dropped 1 base, with 11 bases sitting between them. This CDR3 contains 14 residues.

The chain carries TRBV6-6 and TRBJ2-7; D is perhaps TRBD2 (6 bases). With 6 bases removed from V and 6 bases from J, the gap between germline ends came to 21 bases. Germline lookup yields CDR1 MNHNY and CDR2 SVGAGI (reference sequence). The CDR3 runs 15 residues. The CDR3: CASSPPAGLKGEQYF. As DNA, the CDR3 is TGTGCCAGCAGCCCCCCCGCGGGATTGAAGGGCGAGCAGTACTTC.

CDR3 sequence (DNA): TGCAGCGTTGAAAGTTGGGGAGAGACCCAGTACTTC. Its protein is CSVESWGETQYF. The chain employs TRBV29-1 and TRBJ2-5, with D hard to call. CDR3 length equals 12 residues. V lost 2 bases to trimming and J lost 4 bases, with 8 bases between them. CDR1 SQVTM and CDR2 ANQGSEA come from the germline V gene.

The CDR3 reads CASSSSGGLGPDTQYF. CDR3 bases: TGTGCCAGCAGTTCCTCCGGCGGACTAGGCCCAGATACGCAGTATTTT. The chain links TRBV6-5 to TRBJ2-3; 7 positions match TRBD2. The V gene's germline CDR1 is MNHEY and CDR2 SVGAGI. V lost 4 bases to trimming and J lost 4 bases; unmatched junction nucleotides: 11. The CDR3 loop spans 16 amino acids.

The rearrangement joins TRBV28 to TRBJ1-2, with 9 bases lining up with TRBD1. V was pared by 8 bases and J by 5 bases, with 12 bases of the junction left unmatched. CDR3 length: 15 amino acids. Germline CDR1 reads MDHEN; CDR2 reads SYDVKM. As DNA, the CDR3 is TGTGCCAGCGACCGACCGGGACAGGGACGATATGGCTACACCTTC. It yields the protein CASDRPGQGRYGYTF.

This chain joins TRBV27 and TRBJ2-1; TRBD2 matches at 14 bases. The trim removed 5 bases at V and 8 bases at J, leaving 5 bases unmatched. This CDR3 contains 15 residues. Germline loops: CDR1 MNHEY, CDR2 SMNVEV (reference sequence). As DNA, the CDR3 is TGTGCCAGCAGTCCTATGACTAGCGGGAGGGATGAGCAGTTCTTC. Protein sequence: CASSPMTSGRDEQFF.

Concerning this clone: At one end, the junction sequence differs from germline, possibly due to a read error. CDR3 sequence (DNA): TGCACCGTTGACACTGAAGCTTTCTTT. This sequence encodes CTVDTEAFF. The rearrangement links TRBV29-1 to TRBJ1-1; D not resolved. Germline assignment: CDR1 SQVTM and CDR2 ANQGSEA. The CDR3 spans 9 residues.

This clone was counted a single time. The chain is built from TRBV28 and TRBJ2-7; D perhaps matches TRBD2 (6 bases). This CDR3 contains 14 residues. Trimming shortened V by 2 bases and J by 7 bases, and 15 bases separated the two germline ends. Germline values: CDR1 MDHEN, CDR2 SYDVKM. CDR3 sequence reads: CASSLRLEGGEQYF. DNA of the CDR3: TGTGCCAGCAGTTTACGTCTCGAGGGAGGAGAGCAGTACTTC.

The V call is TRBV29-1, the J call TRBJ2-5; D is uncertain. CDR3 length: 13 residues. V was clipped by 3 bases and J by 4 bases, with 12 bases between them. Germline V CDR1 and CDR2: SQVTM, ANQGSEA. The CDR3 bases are TGCAGCGTTGAGTCCCGGGTGCGAGAGACCCAGTACTTC. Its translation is CSVESRVRETQYF. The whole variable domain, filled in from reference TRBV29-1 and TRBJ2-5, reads SAVISQKPSRDICQRGTSLTIQCQVDSQVTMMFWYRQQPGQSLTLIATANQGSEATYESGFVIDKFPISRPNLTFSTLTVSNMSPEDSSIYLCSVESRVRETQYFGPGTRLLVL.

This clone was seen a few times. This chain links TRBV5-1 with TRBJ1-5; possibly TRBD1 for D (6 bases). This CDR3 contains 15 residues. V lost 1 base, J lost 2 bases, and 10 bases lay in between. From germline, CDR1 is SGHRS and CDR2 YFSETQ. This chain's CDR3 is CASSLQGLGNQPQHF. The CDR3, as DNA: TGCGCCAGCAGCTTGCAGGGGTTGGGCAATCAGCCCCAGCATTTT.

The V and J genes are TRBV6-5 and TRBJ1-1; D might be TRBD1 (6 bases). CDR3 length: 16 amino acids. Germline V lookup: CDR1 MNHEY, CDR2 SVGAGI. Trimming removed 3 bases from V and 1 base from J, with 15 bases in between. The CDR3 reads CASSYRGDQENTEAFF. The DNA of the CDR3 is TGTGCCAGCAGTTATAGGGGGGACCAAGAGAACACTGAAGCTTTCTTT.

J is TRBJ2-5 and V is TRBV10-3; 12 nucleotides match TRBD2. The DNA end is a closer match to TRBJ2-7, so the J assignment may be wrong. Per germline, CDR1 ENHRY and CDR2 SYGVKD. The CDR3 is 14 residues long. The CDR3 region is CAISSTSGSYEQYF. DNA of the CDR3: TGTGCCATCAGTTCGACTAGCGGGAGTTACGAGCAGTACTTC.

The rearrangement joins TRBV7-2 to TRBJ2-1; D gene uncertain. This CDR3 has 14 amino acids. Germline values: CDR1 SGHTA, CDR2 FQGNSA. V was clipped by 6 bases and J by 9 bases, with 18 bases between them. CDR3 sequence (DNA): TGTGCCAGCAGTTCTATAAAGGGCAGGCGTGAGCAGTTCTTC. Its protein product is CASSSIKGRREQFF.

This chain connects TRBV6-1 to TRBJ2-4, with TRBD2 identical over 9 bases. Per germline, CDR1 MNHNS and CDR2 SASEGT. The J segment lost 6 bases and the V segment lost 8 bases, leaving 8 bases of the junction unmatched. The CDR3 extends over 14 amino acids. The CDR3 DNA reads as TGTGCCAGCTCCAGACTAGCGGAGGGAAACATTCAGTACTTC. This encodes CASSRLAEGNIQYF.

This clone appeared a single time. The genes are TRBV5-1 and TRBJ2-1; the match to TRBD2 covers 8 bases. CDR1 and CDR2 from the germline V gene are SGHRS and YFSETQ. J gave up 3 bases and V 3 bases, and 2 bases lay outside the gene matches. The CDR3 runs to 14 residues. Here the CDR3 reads CASSSGTSYNEQFF. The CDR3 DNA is TGCGCCAGCAGCTCCGGGACTAGCTACAATGAGCAGTTCTTC.

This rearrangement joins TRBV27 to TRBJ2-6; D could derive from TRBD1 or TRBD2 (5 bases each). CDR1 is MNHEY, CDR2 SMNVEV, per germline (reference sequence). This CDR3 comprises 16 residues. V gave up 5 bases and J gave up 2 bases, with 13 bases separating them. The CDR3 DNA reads TGTGCCAGCAGTGGAGGACACAGTGCTGGGGCCAACGTCCTGACTTTC. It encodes CASSGGHSAGANVLTF.

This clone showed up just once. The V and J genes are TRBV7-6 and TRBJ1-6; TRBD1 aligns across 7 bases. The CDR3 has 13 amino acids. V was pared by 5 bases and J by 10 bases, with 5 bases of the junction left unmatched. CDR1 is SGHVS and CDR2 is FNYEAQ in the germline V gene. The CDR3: CASSNQGDSPLHF. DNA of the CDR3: TGTGCCAGCAGCAACCAGGGGGACTCACCCCTCCACTTT.